The text below deals with one TCR beta chain. Its cognate antigen has yet to be identified. A junction end diverges from the germline sequence, so it may reflect a read error. TCRbeta CDR3 regions were amplified from genomic DNA using the immunoSEQ Assay, a bias-controlled multiplex PCR. In the paper's pipeline: Within the assay, amplification of reference gene primers was used to estimate how many nucleated cells each sample contained. Sequence reads were collapsed and filtered to measure the absolute abundance of every unique TCRbeta CDR3 rearrangement. Productive Simpson clonality was computed per sample as the square root of Simpson's diversity index over productive rearrangements. TCRdb re-hosts the immuneACCESS table, in-frame sequences only. Its copies lack some clones; in the studies checked, an unresolved V gene accounts for under half of them, and the cause for the rest is not known. The D gene and trimming were derived from the DNA, and the V and J assignments and clone size from that table. The sample records about 170,000 clones, more than 75% of which are singletons. The ten largest clones represent roughly 0.53% of the sample.

The germline V gene (reference sequence) yields SSHAT for CDR1 and FNYEAQ for CDR2. Measured from the cysteine to the phenylalanine, the CDR3 is 17 residues long. Left in the record is the CDR3 DNA by itself, 51 bases read in frame from the first base. The sample belongs to a study of blood T cell repertoires in COVID-19 (dated by TCRdb to the early 2020s). Describing the broader study: Collaborator samples came from the United States, Italy and Spain and covered acute and convalescent phases of COVID-19. The repertoires were released in a freely available public database meant as a resource for research on the immune response to SARS-CoV-2. The material from the prospective study consisted of cDNA or gDNA derived from T cells, B-cell-depleted T cells, or PBMCs. A de-identified subject ID, COVID-19 status, age in years and sex were almost always included in the sample metadata. Where available, HLA class I and class II types were obtained from metadata supplied by the sample provider rather than from assay-based typing. The samples were drawn from the first 160 participants of the ongoing ImmuneRACE study and from over a thousand subjects provided by 6 global collaborators. Deeply sampled blood TCRbeta repertoires from subjects exposed to, actively infected with, or recovered from COVID-19 were included in the dataset.

One collaborating source in Seattle enrolled patients during active infection and followed them longitudinally through the course of disease. Whole blood was collected in K2EDTA tubes by collaborating institutions according to the institutions' own protocols. Collaborator samples were shipped for TCRbeta analysis as frozen whole blood, isolated PBMCs, or DNA extracted from either sample type. General findings and caveats noted by the study authors: The quantity of clinical and demographic metadata differed by source and by participant and was supplied without curation.

Recombination joined TRBV7-7 with TRBJ2-3, and TRBD2 may be the D gene, going by 6 matching bases. Sequencing input: peripheral blood. This sequence originates from a man in his 60s with COVID-19, enrolled during active disease. CDR3 sequence: CASSSGEGLRSTDTQYF. The nucleotide sequence is given as TGTGCTAGCAGCTCCGGAGAGGGACTTCGTAGCACAGATACGCAGTATTTT.